The 2 T cell receptor beta chains below all came from one sample that was sequenced in a study of blood T cell repertoires in COVID-19. Here immunoSEQ multiplex PCR was the method, and the copy in TCRdb shows in-frame clones only, minus some. The table has some 240,000 clones, around 87% seen once. What was sequenced was peripheral blood. The origin of the receptors is a man in his fifties or sixties who had recovered from COVID-19.

The chain is built from TRBV25-1 and TRBJ1-2; D perhaps matches TRBD1 (6 bases). V lost 4 bases and J 4 bases, leaving 16 bases between the germline ends. This CDR3 is built from 15 residues. Germline V CDR1 and CDR2: MGHDK, SYGVNS. The CDR3 protein is CASSGFAGRGYGYTF. The CDR3 DNA is TGTGCCAGCAGTGGATTCGCGGGCAGGGGCTATGGCTACACCTTC.

This chain links TRBV7-2 with TRBJ2-3, with TRBD2 identical over 7 bases. The CDR3 loop spans 14 amino acids. The trim removed 3 bases at V and 0 bases at J, leaving 0 bases unmatched. In germline, CDR1 is SGHTA, CDR2 FQGNSA. CDR3 in DNA: TGTGCCAGCAGCTTCGGGGGGAGCACAGATACGCAGTATTTT. Amino acids: CASSFGGSTDTQYF. The whole variable domain, remainder taken from reference TRBV7-2 and TRBJ2-3, is GAGVSQSPSNKVTEKGKDVELRCDPISGHTALYWYRQSLGQGLEFLIYFQGNSAPDKSGLPSDRFSAERTGGSVSTLTIQRTQQEDSAVYLCASSFGGSTDTQYFGPGTRLTVL.